This TCR beta chain was sequenced during a study of blood T cell repertoires in COVID-19. Original handling: Scientists estimated how many nucleated cells there were by amplifying reference gene primers. Generated by immunoSEQ multiplex PCR, the TCRdb table keeps only in-frame clones and is missing some. V and J calls and clone size come straight from that table; D and trimming were deduced from the DNA. Of around 280,000 clones in the sample, 87% were seen once. Sequencing input: PBMCs or T cells enriched from blood (not recorded which). This sequence originates from a woman aged 40 to 55 who had recovered from COVID-19.

DNA for the CDR3: TGCGCCAGCAGCTTGGGGACAGGGACTAGCACAGATACGCAGTATTTT. Its translation: CASSLGTGTSTDTQYF. The V gene is TRBV5-1, the J gene TRBJ2-3; the match to TRBD1 covers 8 bases. V lost 0 bases to trimming and J lost 0 bases; unmatched junction nucleotides: 3. The germline CDR1 and CDR2 sequences are SGHRS and YFSETQ. The CDR3 contains 16 residues.